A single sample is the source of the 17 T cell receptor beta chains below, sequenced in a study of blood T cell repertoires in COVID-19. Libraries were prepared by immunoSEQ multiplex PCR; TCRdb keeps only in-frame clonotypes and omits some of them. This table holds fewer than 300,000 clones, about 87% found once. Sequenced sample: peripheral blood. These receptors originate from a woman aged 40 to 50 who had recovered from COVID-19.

CDR3 nucleotides: TGCGCCAGCAGCCAAGCCAGGGGTTTCACAGATACGCAGTATTTT. Its translation: CASSQARGFTDTQYF. V is TRBV4-3 and J is TRBJ2-3; TRBD1 is a possible D gene (6 bases). Between the trimmed V and J ends, which lost 1 base and 2 bases, there was a span of 10 bases. This CDR3 comprises 15 residues. Looked up from germline, CDR1 is LGHNA and CDR2 is YSLEER.

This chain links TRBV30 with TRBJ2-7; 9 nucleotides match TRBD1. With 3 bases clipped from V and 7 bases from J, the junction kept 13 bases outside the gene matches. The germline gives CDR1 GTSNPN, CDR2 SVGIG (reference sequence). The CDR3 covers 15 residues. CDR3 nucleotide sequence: TGTGCCTGGAGCCGGAGGACAGGGGACTTAGGGGAGCAGTACTTC. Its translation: CAWSRRTGDLGEQYF.

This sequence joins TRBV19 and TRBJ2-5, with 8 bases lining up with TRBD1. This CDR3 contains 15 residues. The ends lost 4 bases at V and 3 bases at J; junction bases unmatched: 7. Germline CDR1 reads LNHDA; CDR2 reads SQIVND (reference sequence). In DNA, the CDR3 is TGTGCCAGTAGTAAGGGACAGGCCAGAAAAGAGACCCAGTACTTC. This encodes CASSKGQARKETQYF.

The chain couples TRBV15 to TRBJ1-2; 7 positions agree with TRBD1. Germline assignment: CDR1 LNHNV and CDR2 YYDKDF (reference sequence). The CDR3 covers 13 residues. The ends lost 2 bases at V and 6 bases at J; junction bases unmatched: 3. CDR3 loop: CATSRLTGDGYTF. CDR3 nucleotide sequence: TGTGCCACCAGCAGACTAACAGGGGATGGCTACACCTTC.

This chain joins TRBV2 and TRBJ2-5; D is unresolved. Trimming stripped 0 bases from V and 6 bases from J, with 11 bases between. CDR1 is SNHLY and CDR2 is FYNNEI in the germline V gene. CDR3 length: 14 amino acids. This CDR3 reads CASSEASNFQTQYF. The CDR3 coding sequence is TGTGCCAGCAGTGAAGCGAGTAACTTTCAGACCCAGTACTTC.

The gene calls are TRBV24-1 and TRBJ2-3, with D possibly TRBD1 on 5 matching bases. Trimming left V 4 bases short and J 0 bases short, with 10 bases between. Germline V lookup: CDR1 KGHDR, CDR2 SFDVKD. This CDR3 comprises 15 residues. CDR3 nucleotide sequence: TGTGCCACCAGTGACCACAGGATTAGCACAGATACGCAGTATTTT. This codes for CATSDHRISTDTQYF.

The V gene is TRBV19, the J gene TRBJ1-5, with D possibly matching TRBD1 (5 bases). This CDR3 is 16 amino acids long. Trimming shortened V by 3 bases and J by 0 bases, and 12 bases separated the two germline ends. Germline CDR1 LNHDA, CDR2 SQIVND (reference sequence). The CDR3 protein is CASSMNRQYSNQPQHF. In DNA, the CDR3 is TGTGCCAGTAGTATGAATCGACAGTATAGCAATCAGCCCCAGCATTTT.

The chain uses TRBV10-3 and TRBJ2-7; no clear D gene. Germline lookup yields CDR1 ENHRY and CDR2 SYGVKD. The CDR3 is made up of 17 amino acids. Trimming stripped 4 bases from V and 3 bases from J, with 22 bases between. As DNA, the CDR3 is TGTGCCATCAGTGCTCTTAGTGTCCGCGGCGAAAGCTACGAGCAGTACTTC. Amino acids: CAISALSVRGESYEQYF.

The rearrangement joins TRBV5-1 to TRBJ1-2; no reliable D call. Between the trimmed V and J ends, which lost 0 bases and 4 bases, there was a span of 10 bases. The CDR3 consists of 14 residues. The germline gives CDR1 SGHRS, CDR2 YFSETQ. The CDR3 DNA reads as TGCGCCAGCAGCTTGGCGGGAGAGAGCTATGGCTACACCTTC. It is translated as CASSLAGESYGYTF.

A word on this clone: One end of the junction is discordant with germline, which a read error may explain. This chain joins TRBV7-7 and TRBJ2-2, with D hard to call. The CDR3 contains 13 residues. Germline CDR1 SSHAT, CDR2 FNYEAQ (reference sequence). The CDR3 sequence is CASSFSGLGELFF. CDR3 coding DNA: TGTGCTAGCAGCTTTTCCGGGTTGGGGGAGCTGTTTTTT.

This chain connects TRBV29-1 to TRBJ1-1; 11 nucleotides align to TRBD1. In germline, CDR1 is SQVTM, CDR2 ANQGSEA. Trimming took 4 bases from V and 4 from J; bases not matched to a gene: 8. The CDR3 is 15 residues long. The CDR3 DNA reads TGCAGCGTTGTCGGGACAGGGGGTCTAGGCACTGAAGCTTTCTTT. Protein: CSVVGTGGLGTEAFF.

CDR3: CASSRRLAGPLGANVLTF. The CDR3 bases are TGCGCCAGCAGCCGCAGACTAGCGGGGCCCTTAGGGGCCAACGTCCTGACTTTC. The rearrangement joins TRBV5-1 to TRBJ2-6; 11 positions agree with TRBD2. Trimming took 4 bases from V and 4 from J; bases not matched to a gene: 10. CDR1 is SGHRS and CDR2 is YFSETQ in the germline V gene. The CDR3 has 18 residues.

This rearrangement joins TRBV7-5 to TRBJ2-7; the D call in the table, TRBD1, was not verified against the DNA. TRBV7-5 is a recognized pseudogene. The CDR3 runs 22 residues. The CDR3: CARSGRQGAGLHRPPGSLEQYF. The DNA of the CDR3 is TGTGCCAGAAGCGGAAGACAGGGGGCAGGACTACATCGACCTCCCGGTTCTCTCGAGCAGTACTTC.

The CDR3 here is CASSETGNSNQPQHF. The CDR3 nucleotides read TGTGCCAGCAGCGAGACAGGGAATAGCAATCAGCCCCAGCATTTT. The V and J genes are TRBV7-3 and TRBJ1-5; TRBD1 matches at 7 bases. The V gene's germline CDR1 is SGHTA and CDR2 FQGTGA. V shed 5 bases, J shed 0 bases, and the junction held 4 bases outside the gene matches. The length of the CDR3 is 15 residues.

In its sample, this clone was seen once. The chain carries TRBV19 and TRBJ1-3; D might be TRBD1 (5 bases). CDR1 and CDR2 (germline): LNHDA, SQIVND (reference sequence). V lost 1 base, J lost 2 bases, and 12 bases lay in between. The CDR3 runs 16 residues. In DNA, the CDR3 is TGTGCCAGTAGTATAGGATCTGTGACAGCTGGAAACACCATATATTTT. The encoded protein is CASSIGSVTAGNTIYF.

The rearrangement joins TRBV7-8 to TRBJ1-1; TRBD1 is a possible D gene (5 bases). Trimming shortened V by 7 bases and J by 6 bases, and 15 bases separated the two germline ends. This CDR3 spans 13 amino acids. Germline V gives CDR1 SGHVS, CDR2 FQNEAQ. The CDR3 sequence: CASTWGRAAEAFF. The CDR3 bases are TGTGCCAGCACCTGGGGCAGGGCGGCTGAAGCTTTCTTT.

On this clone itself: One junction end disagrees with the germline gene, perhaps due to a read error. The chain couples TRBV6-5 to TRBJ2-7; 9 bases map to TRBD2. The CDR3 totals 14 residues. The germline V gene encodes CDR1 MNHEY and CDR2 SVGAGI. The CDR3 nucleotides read TGTGCCACCAGTCCGGGACTAGCAGCCTACGAGCAGTACTTC. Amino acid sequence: CATSPGLAAYEQYF.